This T cell receptor (beta chain) was profiled in a study of somatic mutations in cytotoxic T cells in rheumatoid arthritis. CD4+ and CD8+ cells were isolated by positive magnetic bead selection, with purity checked by flow cytometry. Sequenced by immunoSEQ multiplex PCR; TCRdb stores in-frame clones only, minus some. The sample records about 26,000 clones, around 76% being singletons. This clone showed up just a few times. The antigen remains undetermined. The V gene's germline CDR1 is SGHVS and CDR2 FQNEAQ. Trimming shortened V by 1 base and J by 4 bases, and 10 bases separated the two germline ends. This CDR3 is built from 14 residues. Study-level results: Each of about an eighth of the roughly 65 patients had a largest CD8+ clone that made up more than 20% of CD8+ cells. A slight TRBV07 underrepresentation in rheumatoid arthritis patients was reported without multiple-comparison adjustment.

This TCR derives from a man aged 50 to 60 in good health. The chain is built from TRBV7-8 and TRBJ1-1; D ambiguous. What was sequenced was CD8+ T cells sorted from blood. CDR3 protein: CASSLVLAGTEAFF. CDR3 in DNA: TGTGCCAGCAGCTTAGTGTTGGCAGGCACTGAAGCTTTCTTT. Using reference TRBV7-8 and TRBJ1-1 for the parts outside the CDR3, the full variable domain is GAGVSQSPRYKVAKRGQDVALRCDPISGHVSLFWYQQALGQGPEFLTYFQNEAQLDKSGLPSDRFFAERPEGSVSTLKIQRTQQEDSAVYLCASSLVLAGTEAFFGQGTRLTVV.